These 26 T cell receptor beta chains share one sample of origin, sequenced in a study of T cells after yellow fever vaccination. TCRdb re-called the 5' RACE reads through MiXCR, storing one row per CDR3 protein. The sample records roughly 240,000 distinct CDR3 sequences, 6.5% to 7.5% being singletons. This material consisted of CD4+ T cells sorted from PBMCs, taken on the day of the yellow fever booster vaccination. The receptors here all came from a man younger than 45 who received the YFV17D yellow fever vaccine.

The sample holds many counts of this clonotype. V usage is TRBV7-8 and J usage is TRBJ2-2; 8 positions agree with TRBD2. CDR1 is SGHVS, CDR2 FQNEAQ, per germline. The CDR3 consists of 17 residues. With 1 base clipped from V and 7 bases from J, the junction kept 11 bases outside the gene matches. The CDR3 protein is CASSLVRGGGMNGELFF. For the CDR3, the DNA is TGTGCCAGCAGCTTAGTTCGGGGGGGAGGGATGAACGGGGAGCTGTTTTTT. The entire variable domain, with the rest obtained from reference TRBV7-8 and TRBJ2-2, is as follows: GAGVSQSPRYKVAKRGQDVALRCDPISGHVSLFWYQQALGQGPEFLTYFQNEAQLDKSGLPSDRFFAERPEGSVSTLKIQRTQQEDSAVYLCASSLVRGGGMNGELFFGEGSRLTVL.

Of note for this clonotype: A much bigger clone sits one base away, suggesting this may be a read error. The V and J genes are TRBV7-2 and TRBJ2-1; TRBD2 matches at 7 bases. CDR3 size: 17 residues. Germline V lookup: CDR1 SGHTA, CDR2 FQGNSA. The V gene end was trimmed by 7 bases and the J gene end by 1 base; junction bases not matched to a gene: 13. In DNA form, the CDR3 reads TGTGCCAGCATCTCGGGCGGGAGTATGGGGTCCTACAATGAGCAGTTCTTC. It codes for CASISGGSMGSYNEQFF.

This clonotype showed up just a few times. This chain links TRBV5-1 with TRBJ2-7; D remains unclear. The CDR3 is 14 residues long. With 0 bases removed from V and 6 bases from J, the gap between germline ends came to 13 bases. Germline V gene sequence: CDR1 SGHRS, CDR2 YFSETQ. CDR3 DNA sequence: TGCGCCAGCAGCTTGGACCTGGGCCTCTCCGAGCAGTACTTC. As protein: CASSLDLGLSEQYF.

The chain joins TRBV11-2 to TRBJ2-5; 10 bases align to TRBD1. Per germline, CDR1 SGHAT and CDR2 FQNNGV. The CDR3 length is 16 residues. Unmatched junction bases numbered 8, after V lost 2 bases and J lost 5 bases. The CDR3: CASSLSRDRGLETQYF. In DNA, the CDR3 is TGTGCCAGCAGCTTAAGCCGGGACAGGGGTCTTGAGACCCAGTACTTC.

This clonotype has more than one count but fewer than ten. This rearrangement joins TRBV15 to TRBJ2-1; 8 bases map to TRBD1. V shed 2 bases and J 8 bases; nucleotides not matched to a gene: 5. This CDR3 contains 14 residues. Germline CDR1 reads LNHNV; CDR2 reads YYDKDF (reference sequence). The CDR3 is CATSRNQQGDEQFF. Here the CDR3 DNA reads TGTGCCACCAGCAGAAACCAACAGGGGGATGAGCAGTTCTTC.

The chain uses TRBV10-3 and TRBJ2-5; the match to TRBD2 covers 10 bases. J lost 4 bases, V lost 3 bases, and 2 bases had no gene match. The CDR3 sequence is 14 residues long. The V gene's germline CDR1 is ENHRY and CDR2 SYGVKD. The CDR3 is CAISETSGIETQYF. DNA of the CDR3: TGTGCCATCAGTGAAACTAGCGGGATAGAGACCCAGTACTTC.

This sequence joins TRBV15 and TRBJ2-1; 11 bases map to TRBD2. Germline V gene data show CDR1 as LNHNV and CDR2 as YYDKDF (reference sequence). This CDR3 region has 21 residues. V lost 1 base, J lost 4 bases, and 18 bases stayed unmatched. As DNA, the CDR3 is TGTGCCACCAGCAGAGTACTAAGGGAGAGGATTAGCGGGAGGGCTTACAATGAGCAGTTCTTC. Translating it yields CATSRVLRERISGRAYNEQFF.

CDR3 loop: CASSARDRGLPKQYF. For the CDR3, the DNA is TGTGCCAGCTCAGCTCGGGACAGGGGACTGCCCAAGCAGTACTTC. The chain recombines TRBV18 with TRBJ2-7, with 10 bases lining up with TRBD1. Looked up from germline, CDR1 is KGHSH and CDR2 is LQKENI. The CDR3 spans 15 residues. V dropped 5 bases and J dropped 8; count of bases not matched to a gene: 12.

As for this clonotype: A much larger clone lies a single base off, so this may be a read error. This sequence joins TRBV3-1 and TRBJ1-5; D is unresolved. Germline V lookup: CDR1 LGHDT, CDR2 YNNKEL (reference sequence). The CDR3 runs 14 residues. V lost 5 bases and J 3 bases, leaving 11 bases between the germline ends. Here the CDR3 reads CASSKGRSNQPQHF. The CDR3 nucleotides are TGTGCCAGCAGCAAAGGGCGTTCCAATCAGCCCCAGCATTTT.

At least ten counts were recorded for this clonotype. The chain links TRBV6-5 to TRBJ2-2; 14 nucleotides line up with TRBD2. The CDR3 extends over 17 amino acids. Germline CDR1 MNHEY, CDR2 SVGAGI. Trimming took 6 bases from V and 5 from J; bases not matched to a gene: 8. CDR3 nucleotides: TGTGCCAGCAGCCCCACGGGACTAGCGGGAGCGACCGGGGAGCTGTTTTTT. It yields the protein CASSPTGLAGATGELFF.

This rearrangement joins TRBV18 to TRBJ2-7; 8 nucleotides line up with TRBD1. This CDR3 is 14 amino acids long. CDR1 KGHSH and CDR2 LQKENI come from the germline V gene. The junction had 5 bases not matched to a gene; V was cut back by 3 bases and J by 4 bases. The CDR3 sequence is CASSPLTGVYEQYF. CDR3 nucleotide sequence: TGTGCCAGCTCACCCCTGACAGGGGTGTACGAGCAGTACTTC.

This clonotype appeared many times. The V call is TRBV4-2, the J call TRBJ1-5, with D unresolved. This CDR3 contains 16 residues. Germline V lookup: CDR1 LGHNA, CDR2 YNFKEQ. With 1 base removed from V and 0 bases from J, the gap between germline ends came to 10 bases. Here the CDR3 DNA reads TGTGCCAGCAGCCAAGCCTCTGTCAATAGCAATCAGCCCCAGCATTTT. It yields the protein CASSQASVNSNQPQHF.

The genes are TRBV18 and TRBJ2-3; D is possibly TRBD2 (6 bases). Trimming removed 5 bases from V and 2 bases from J, with 17 bases in between. The CDR3 loop spans 16 amino acids. Germline-derived CDR1 and CDR2 are KGHSH and LQKENI. The chain's CDR3 is CASSVREIQDTDTQYF. The CDR3 DNA follows: TGTGCCAGCTCAGTACGGGAGATACAAGACACAGATACGCAGTATTTT.

This clonotype appeared many times. The chain couples TRBV7-3 to TRBJ2-3; D ambiguous. Germline loops: CDR1 SGHTA, CDR2 FQGTGA. V was cut by 1 base and J by 4 bases, with 9 bases left in between. The CDR3 loop spans 14 amino acids. The chain's CDR3 is CASSLSMSSDTQYF. In nucleotides, the CDR3 is TGTGCCAGCAGCTTAAGTATGAGCTCAGATACGCAGTATTTT.

The genes are TRBV5-5 and TRBJ2-7; D is unresolved. The CDR3 runs to 13 residues. V was pared by 3 bases and J by 6 bases, with 13 bases between. The germline V gene has CDR1 SGHKS and CDR2 YYEKEE (reference sequence). CDR3 sequence (DNA): TGTGCCAGCAGCTCAGGAGTCCTGTTCGAGCAGTACTTC. Amino acids: CASSSGVLFEQYF. The full variable domain, completed using reference TRBV5-5 and TRBJ2-7, is DAGVTQSPTHLIKTRGQQVTLRCSPISGHKSVSWYQQVLGQGPQFIFQYYEKEERGRGNFPDRFSARQFPNYSSELNVNALLLGDSALYLCASSSGVLFEQYFGPGTRLTVT.

Many counts were recorded for this clonotype. The chain employs TRBV10-3 and TRBJ2-2; D might be TRBD1 (7 bases). CDR1 ENHRY and CDR2 SYGVKD come from the germline V gene. CDR3 size: 16 residues. Trimming cost V 2 bases and J 7 bases, with 17 bases left between them. The DNA for the CDR3 is TGTGCCATCAGTGAGGGAGGGCGGACAGGCCTCGGGGAGCTGTTTTTT. This encodes CAISEGGRTGLGELFF.

The V call is TRBV20-1, the J call TRBJ2-7; possibly TRBD2 for D (6 bases). CDR1 is DFQATT, CDR2 SNEGSKA, per germline (reference sequence). Trimming pared 3 bases from V and 4 bases from J, leaving 13 bases between. This CDR3 region has 13 residues. The CDR3 DNA reads TGCAGTGCTAGTATGCGGGATGAATACGAGCAGTACTTC. Encoded protein: CSASMRDEYEQYF.

The J gene is TRBJ2-1, the V gene TRBV5-6; the match to TRBD2 covers 10 bases. This CDR3 contains 16 residues. Germline CDR1 and CDR2: SGHDT and YYEEEE. The J segment lost 8 bases and the V segment lost 4 bases, leaving 12 bases of the junction unmatched. The CDR3 DNA is TGTGCCAGCAGCCAGAAAAGCGGGAGGGTTTTGGATGAGCAGTTCTTC. This translates into CASSQKSGRVLDEQFF.

This clonotype was counted many times. This sequence joins TRBV5-6 and TRBJ2-3; no definite D call. There are 13 residues in the CDR3. V lost 5 bases to trimming and J lost 3 bases, with 10 bases between them. Germline V CDR1 and CDR2: SGHDT, YYEEEE. The CDR3 loop reads CASRKKGTDTQYF. The CDR3 coding sequence is TGTGCCAGCAGAAAAAAAGGGACAGATACGCAGTATTTT.

This clonotype came up many times. The chain links TRBV20-1 to TRBJ2-4; TRBD1 is a possible D gene (6 bases). CDR1 and CDR2 (germline): DFQATT, SNEGSKA (reference sequence). The CDR3 runs 14 residues. Trimming took off 3 bases at V and 0 bases at J, with 9 bases between the two ends. CDR3 bases: TGCAGTGCTAGGGGGGCACTAGCCAAAAACATTCAGTACTTC. The encoded protein is CSARGALAKNIQYF.

V is TRBV6-2 or TRBV6-3 and J is TRBJ2-1; 7 bases match TRBD2. Germline V CDR1 and CDR2: MNHEY, SVGEGT. V dropped 4 bases and J dropped 16; count of bases not matched to a gene: 10. This CDR3 spans 12 amino acids. The CDR3 sequence: CASSFTAGTFFF. In DNA, the CDR3 is TGTGCCAGCAGTTTTACAGCGGGGACGTTCTTCTTC.

At least ten counts were recorded for this clonotype. The CDR3 bases are TGCAGTGCTCCCCGTACGGATTATGGCTACACCTTC. Residues: CSAPRTDYGYTF. The V and J genes are TRBV20-1 and TRBJ1-2; no firm D call. CDR1 is DFQATT, CDR2 SNEGSKA, per germline (reference sequence). V dropped 5 bases and J dropped 5 bases, with 12 bases sitting between them. The CDR3 length is 12 residues.

This clonotype was seen a few times. The CDR3 loop is CSVGETDTQYF. DNA of the CDR3: TGCAGCGTTGGGGAGACAGATACGCAGTATTTT. The chain has TRBV29-1 and TRBJ2-3; maybe TRBD2 (5 bases). The CDR3 has 11 amino acids. V was pared by 4 bases and J by 3 bases, with 5 bases between. The germline V gene has CDR1 SQVTM and CDR2 ANQGSEA.

This clonotype was counted many times. The V and J genes are TRBV28 and TRBJ2-5; D is uncertain. Germline values: CDR1 MDHEN, CDR2 SYDVKM. Trimming cost V 5 bases and J 9 bases, with 19 bases left between them. This CDR3 has 14 amino acids. Here the CDR3 reads CASSGSLSLEAQYF. CDR3 sequence (DNA): TGTGCCAGCAGTGGATCCTTAAGTCTAGAAGCCCAGTACTTC.

This rearrangement joins TRBV7-2 to TRBJ2-1, with D tentatively TRBD2 (5 bases). Germline lookup yields CDR1 SGHTA and CDR2 FQGNSA. With 5 bases removed from V and 12 bases from J, the gap between germline ends came to 11 bases. The CDR3 sequence is 11 residues long. CDR3 residues: CASSPVAGQFF. Written as DNA, the CDR3 is TGTGCCAGCAGCCCGGTTGCGGGGCAGTTCTTC.

This clonotype showed up many times. This rearrangement joins TRBV20-1 to TRBJ2-3; D gene uncertain. Germline V CDR1 and CDR2: DFQATT, SNEGSKA (reference sequence). Between the trimmed V and J ends, which lost 0 bases and 6 bases, there was a span of 7 bases. CDR3 length: 12 amino acids. The CDR3 region is CSARERLDTQYF. CDR3 sequence (DNA): TGCAGTGCTAGAGAGAGGCTTGATACGCAGTATTTT.